This T cell receptor beta chain originates from a study of T cell changes during pregnancy in multiple sclerosis. Libraries were prepared by immunoSEQ multiplex PCR; TCRdb keeps only in-frame clonotypes and omits some of them. This sample carries about 68,000 clones, 75% to 95% of them seen once, and the ten largest clones take about 0.92%. V was clipped by 6 bases and J by 8 bases, with 13 bases between them. This CDR3 spans 12 amino acids. Per germline, CDR1 SGHDT and CDR2 YYEEEE. This specimen consisted of peripheral blood, obtained in the second trimester of pregnancy. The chain has TRBV5-6 and TRBJ2-3; D possibly corresponds to TRBD2 (5 bases). The receptor was isolated from a female donor with multiple sclerosis, enrolled in a pregnancy study. The CDR3 is CASNVGDGTQYF. The CDR3 DNA follows: TGTGCCAGCAACGTGGGAGATGGTACGCAGTATTTT.